This T cell receptor beta chain comes out of a study of cytomegalovirus exposure and HLA in healthy donors. Study conclusions and caveats: Reports showed the classifier diagnosing cytomegalovirus status with high specificity and sensitivity. CMV serostatus was the only immune exposure information that was available.

60 Vbeta and 13 Jbeta primers were used in PCR. TCRdb's table, derived via immunoSEQ multiplex PCR, lists solely in-frame clones and lacks some. This sample has about 240,000 clones, with around 80% found just once. Comment on this clone: Its target is unknown.

The CDR3 totals 17 residues. Germline-derived CDR1 and CDR2 are MNHEY and SMNVEV (reference sequence). Losses at the gene ends were 3 bases for V and 4 bases for J; bases not matched to a gene: 14. V gene TRBV27 combines with J gene TRBJ2-7; 8 nucleotides line up with TRBD1. Sequencing was performed on PBMCs. This clonotype was sampled from a woman aged 60 to 75 in good health and CMV-seropositive. The CDR3: CASSFPLRRQGLYEQYF. CDR3 DNA sequence: TGTGCCAGCAGTTTCCCCCTCCGGAGACAGGGGTTGTACGAGCAGTACTTC.